This is a list of T cell receptor beta chains from one sample in a study of CD8+ T cells in alopecia areata. Data came from immunoSEQ multiplex PCR; TCRdb stores just in-frame clones and leaves some out. The table includes over 150,000 clones, approximately 57% detected once. The material was CD4+ T cells sorted from blood, obtained at week 24, from a patient treated with tofacitinib. All receptors derive from a human donor with alopecia areata. The CDR3 runs from the conserved cysteine through the conserved F or W. Each record gives: V gene, clone size, J gene, D gene, CDR3 protein, CDR3 DNA. A D gene is named only where the DNA matches it firmly. Part of the rows lack a size; the others show once, few, many or a class for expanded clones.

TRBV5-1	-	TRBJ2-7	-	CASSLNGVPGDEQYF	TGCGCCAGCAGCTTGAATGGAGTCCCCGGGGACGAGCAGTACTTC
TRBV6-5	-	TRBJ2-7	TRBD1	CASSYSRDRTYEQYF	TGTGCCAGCAGTTACAGTCGGGACAGAACCTACGAGCAGTACTTC
TRBV2	-	TRBJ2-5	-	CASRGVGQYF	TGTGCCAGCAGGGGGGTAGGGCAGTACTTC
TRBV4-2	-	TRBJ1-2	-	CASSQDEGGEHGYTF	TGTGCCAGCAGCCAAGATGAAGGCGGTGAGCATGGCTACACCTTC
TRBV7-2	-	TRBJ1-2	-	CASSSRSYGYTF	TGTGCCAGCAGCTCGAGAAGCTATGGCTACACCTTC
TRBV6-1	-	TRBJ1-1	-	CASSGTPPGMEAFF	TGTGCCAGCAGTGGCACACCCCCCGGAATGGAAGCTTTCTTT
TRBV30	few	TRBJ1-5	-	CAWSVLGDQPQHF	TGTGCCTGGAGTGTCTTAGGGGATCAGCCCCAGCATTTT
TRBV18	few	TRBJ2-7	-	CASSSSDTRMQYF	TGTGCCAGCTCATCATCAGACACTCGAATGCAGTACTTC
TRBV6-6	few	TRBJ1-1	TRBD1	CASSFGTGNTEAFF	TGTGCCAGCAGTTTCGGGACAGGGAACACTGAAGCTTTCTTT
TRBV9	-	TRBJ1-1	-	CASSGGRKNTEAFF	TGTGCCAGCAGCGGGGGGCGGAAGAACACTGAAGCTTTCTTT
TRBV4-1	few	TRBJ1-6	TRBD1	CASSQLPGQNYSPLHF	TGCGCCAGCAGCCAGCTACCGGGACAGAATTATTCACCCCTCCACTTT
TRBV29-1	once	TRBJ2-1	TRBD2	CSGGGLGVEQFF	TGCAGCGGCGGGGGACTAGGGGTCGAGCAGTTCTTC
TRBV6-5	-	TRBJ2-1	TRBD2	CASSSWTSSGEQFF	TGTGCCAGCAGTTCCTGGACTAGTTCGGGTGAGCAGTTCTTC
TRBV15	-	TRBJ1-5	-	CATSKPGGNQPQHF	TGTGCCACCAGCAAGCCTGGTGGCAATCAGCCCCAGCATTTT
TRBV15	once	TRBJ2-7	-	CATSRVIGSYEQYF	TGTGCCACCAGCAGAGTCATAGGATCCTACGAGCAGTACTTC
TRBV4-2	few	TRBJ2-5	-	CASSQEGNQETQYF	TGTGCCAGCAGCCAAGAGGGGAACCAAGAGACCCAGTACTTC
TRBV29-1	few	TRBJ1-1	-	CSVMNTEAFF	TGCAGCGTCATGAACACTGAAGCTTTCTTT
TRBV2	few	TRBJ2-2	-	CASSFDRRAGELFF	TGTGCCAGCAGTTTCGACAGGAGGGCCGGGGAGCTGTTTTTT
TRBV9	-	TRBJ1-2	TRBD1	CASSPTGGASYGYTF	TGTGCCAGCAGCCCAACAGGGGGCGCGTCCTATGGCTACACCTTC
TRBV5-1	few	TRBJ1-1	-	CASSQKDRNEAFF	TGCGCCAGCAGCCAGAAAGACCGCAATGAAGCTTTCTTT
TRBV19	-	TRBJ1-5	-	CASLDSGRSSNQPQHF	TGTGCCAGTCTCGACTCGGGGAGGAGTAGCAATCAGCCCCAGCATTTT
TRBV20-1	-	TRBJ1-1	-	CRGDSNTEAFF	TGCAGAGGGGACTCCAACACTGAAGCTTTCTTT
TRBV30	once	TRBJ2-5	TRBD1	CAWREQGIQETQYF	TGTGCCTGGAGGGAACAGGGGATCCAAGAGACCCAGTACTTC
TRBV5-1	once	TRBJ2-6	TRBD2	CASSITGTSGGRNSGANVLTF	TGCGCCAGCAGCATCACCGGGACTAGCGGGGGCCGTAACTCTGGGGCCAACGTCCTGACTTTC
TRBV6-5	-	TRBJ1-2	-	CASGTPANYGYTF	TGTGCCAGCGGGACACCGGCTAACTATGGCTACACCTTC
TRBV29-1	-	TRBJ2-4	-	CSVTRPSKNIQYF	TGCAGCGTTACAAGGCCATCCAAAAACATTCAGTACTTC
TRBV29-1	-	TRBJ2-7	TRBD1	CSVGTGSTYEQYF	TGCAGCGTGGGGACAGGGTCGACCTACGAGCAGTACTTC
TRBV30	-	TRBJ1-2	-	CAWSVSGYGYTF	TGTGCCTGGAGTGTTTCCGGCTATGGCTACACCTTC
TRBV29-1	-	TRBJ2-7	TRBD1	CSVARGLTDEQYF	TGCAGCGTTGCGAGGGGGCTGACGGACGAGCAGTACTTC
TRBV4-2	once	TRBJ2-5	TRBD2	CASSRSSGGAETQYF	TGTGCCAGCAGCCGCTCTAGCGGGGGGGCCGAGACCCAGTACTTC
TRBV7-2	-	TRBJ1-5	-	CASSLGQTQPQHF	TGTGCCAGCAGCTTAGGACAGACCCAGCCCCAGCATTTT
TRBV29-1	-	TRBJ2-5	-	CSVEEQGVQYF	TGCAGCGTTGAAGAACAGGGCGTCCAGTACTTC
TRBV29-1	-	TRBJ2-4	-	CSVGGVAKNIQYF	TGCAGCGTTGGAGGGGTAGCCAAAAACATTCAGTACTTC
TRBV5-1	-	TRBJ2-7	TRBD1	CASTRTGGTPYEQYF	TGCGCCAGCACCAGGACAGGCGGTACTCCCTACGAGCAGTACTTC
TRBV5-1	few	TRBJ1-4	-	CASSPEVATNEKLFF	TGCGCCAGCAGCCCCGAGGTTGCAACTAATGAAAAACTGTTTTTT
TRBV2	-	TRBJ1-2	TRBD1	CASSEMGQGKGYTF	TGTGCCAGCAGTGAAATGGGACAGGGAAAGGGCTACACCTTC
TRBV29-1	-	TRBJ1-5	-	CSVGWGHGQPQHF	TGCAGCGTTGGTTGGGGTCACGGTCAGCCCCAGCATTTT
TRBV2	few	TRBJ2-1	TRBD2	CASSEASGEIYNEQFF	TGTGCCAGCAGTGAGGCTAGCGGGGAAATCTACAATGAGCAGTTCTTC
TRBV30	-	TRBJ2-7	TRBD1	CAWSVGQGAYEQYF	TGTGCCTGGAGTGTCGGTCAGGGGGCATACGAGCAGTACTTC
TRBV10-2	-	TRBJ1-1	-	CASSERGSEAFF	TGCGCCAGCAGTGAGCGGGGCTCTGAAGCTTTCTTT